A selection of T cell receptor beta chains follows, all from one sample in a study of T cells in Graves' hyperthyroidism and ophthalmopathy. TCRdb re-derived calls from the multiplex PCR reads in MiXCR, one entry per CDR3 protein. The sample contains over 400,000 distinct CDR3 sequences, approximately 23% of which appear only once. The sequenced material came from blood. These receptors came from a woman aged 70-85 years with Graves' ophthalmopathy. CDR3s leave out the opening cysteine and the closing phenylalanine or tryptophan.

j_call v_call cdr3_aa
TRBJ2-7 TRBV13 ASRLRAGSYEQY
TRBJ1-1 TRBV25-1 ASSEAVLTEAF
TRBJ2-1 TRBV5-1 ASSRGLADGNEQF
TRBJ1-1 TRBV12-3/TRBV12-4 ASSFPLHEPGTVNTEAF
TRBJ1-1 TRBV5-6 ASSLKIGHQNTEAF
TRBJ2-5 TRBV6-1 ASSEEVWETQY
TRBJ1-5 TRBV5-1 ASSLGLGNQPQH
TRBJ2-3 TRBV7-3 ASSLALAGGRDTQY
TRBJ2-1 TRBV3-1 ASSQDIGQNEQF
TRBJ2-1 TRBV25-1 ASSPIRGVVGNEQF
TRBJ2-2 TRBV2 ASSPPGGAGSTGELF
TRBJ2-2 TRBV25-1 ASSGGRQGAPGELF
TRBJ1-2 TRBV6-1 ATKAGTMLNYGYT
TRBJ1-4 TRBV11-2 ASSLRVSEKLF
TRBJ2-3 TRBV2 ASGEQNTQY
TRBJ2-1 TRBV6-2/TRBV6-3 ASSYSARGGGEQF